Reported below is one T cell receptor (beta chain). Its matching antigen is unknown. Using immunoSEQ multiplex PCR, the repertoire was profiled, and TCRdb retains in-frame clones only, with some absent. This table holds roughly 100,000 clones, around 87% found once. This record belongs to a study of cytomegalovirus exposure and HLA in healthy donors. Study findings and constraints: Most TCR sequences were uncommon, yet certain public TCRs appeared in many donors. Specificity for CMV antigens was confirmed in vitro for a few of the CMV-associated chains. Published work reported that the classifier diagnosed cytomegalovirus status with high specificity and sensitivity.

The TCR originated in a woman aged 18-29 years in good health and CMV-seropositive. Material for sequencing was PBMCs.

Here the CDR3 DNA reads TGCGCCAGCAGCGTGGACGCAGGGGGTTCGCAGTACTTC. This translates into CASSVDAGGSQYF. V and J are TRBV5-1 and TRBJ2-7, with 7 nucleotides matching TRBD1. CDR1 SGHRS and CDR2 YFSETQ come from the germline V gene. After removal of 4 bases from V and 9 bases from J, the junction contained 10 bases not matched to a gene. CDR3 size: 13 residues.